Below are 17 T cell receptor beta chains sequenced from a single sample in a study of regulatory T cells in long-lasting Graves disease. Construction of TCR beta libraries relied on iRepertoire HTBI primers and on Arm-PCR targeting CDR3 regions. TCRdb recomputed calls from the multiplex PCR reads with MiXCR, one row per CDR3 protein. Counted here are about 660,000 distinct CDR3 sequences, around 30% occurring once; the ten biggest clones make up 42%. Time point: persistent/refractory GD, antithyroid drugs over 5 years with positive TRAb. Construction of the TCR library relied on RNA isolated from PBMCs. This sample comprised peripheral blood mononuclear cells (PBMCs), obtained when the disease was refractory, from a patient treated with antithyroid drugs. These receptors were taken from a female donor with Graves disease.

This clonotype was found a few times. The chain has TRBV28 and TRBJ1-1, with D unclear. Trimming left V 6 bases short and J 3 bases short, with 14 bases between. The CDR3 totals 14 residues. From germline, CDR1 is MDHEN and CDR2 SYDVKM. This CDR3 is CASSLGPRDTEAFF. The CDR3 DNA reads TGTGCCAGCAGCTTGGGTCCGCGGGACACTGAAGCTTTCTTT. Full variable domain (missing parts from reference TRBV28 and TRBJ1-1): DVKVTQSSRYLVKRTGEKVFLECVQDMDHENMFWYRQDPGLGLRLIYFSYDVKMKEKGDIPEGYSVSREKKERFSLILESASTNQTSMYLCASSLGPRDTEAFFGQGTRLTVV.

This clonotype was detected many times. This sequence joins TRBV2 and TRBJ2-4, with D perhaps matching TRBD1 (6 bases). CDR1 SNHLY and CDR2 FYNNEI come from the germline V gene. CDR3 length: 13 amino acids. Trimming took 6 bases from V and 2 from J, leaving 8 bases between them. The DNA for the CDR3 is TGTGCCAGCAGGGACAGACCCAAAAACATTCAGTACTTC. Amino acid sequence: CASRDRPKNIQYF.

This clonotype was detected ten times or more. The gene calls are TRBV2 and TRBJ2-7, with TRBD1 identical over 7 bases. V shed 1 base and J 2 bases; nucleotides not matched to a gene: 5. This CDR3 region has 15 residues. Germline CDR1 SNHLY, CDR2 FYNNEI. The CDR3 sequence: CASSEGVQGTYEQYF. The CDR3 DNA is TGTGCCAGCAGTGAAGGGGTACAGGGGACCTACGAGCAGTACTTC.

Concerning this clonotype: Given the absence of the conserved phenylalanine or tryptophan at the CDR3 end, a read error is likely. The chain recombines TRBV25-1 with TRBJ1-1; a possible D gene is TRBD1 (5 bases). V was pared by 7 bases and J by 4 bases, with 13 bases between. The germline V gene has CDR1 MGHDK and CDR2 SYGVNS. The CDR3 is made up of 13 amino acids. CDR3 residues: CASMGVGGTEAFL. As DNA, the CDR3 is TGTGCCAGCATGGGCGTCGGGGGCACTGAAGCTTTCCTT.

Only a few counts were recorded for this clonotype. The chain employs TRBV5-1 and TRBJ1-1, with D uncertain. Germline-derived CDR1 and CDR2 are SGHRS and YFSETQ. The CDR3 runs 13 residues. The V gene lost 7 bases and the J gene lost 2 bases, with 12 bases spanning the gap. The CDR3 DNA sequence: TGCGCCAGCGCACTCCCGGGAAACACTGAAGCTTTCTTT. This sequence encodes CASALPGNTEAFF.

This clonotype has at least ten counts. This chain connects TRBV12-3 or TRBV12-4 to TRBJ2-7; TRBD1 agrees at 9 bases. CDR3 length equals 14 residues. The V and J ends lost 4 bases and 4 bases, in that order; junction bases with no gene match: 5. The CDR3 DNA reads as TGTGCCAGCAGTTCGGACAGGGGTGGATACGAGCAGTACTTC. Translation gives CASSSDRGGYEQYF.

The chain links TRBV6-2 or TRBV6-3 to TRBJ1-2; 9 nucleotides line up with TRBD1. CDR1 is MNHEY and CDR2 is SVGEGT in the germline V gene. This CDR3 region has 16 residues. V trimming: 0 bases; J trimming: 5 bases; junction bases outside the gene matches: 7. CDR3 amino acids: CASSYSPGQGRYGYTF. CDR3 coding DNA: TGTGCCAGCAGTTACTCACCCGGACAGGGGAGGTATGGCTACACCTTC.

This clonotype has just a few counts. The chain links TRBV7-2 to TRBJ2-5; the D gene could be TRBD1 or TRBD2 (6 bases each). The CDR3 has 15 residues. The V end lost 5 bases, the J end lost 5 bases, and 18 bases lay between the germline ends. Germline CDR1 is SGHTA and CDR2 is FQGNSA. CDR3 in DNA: TGTGCCAGCAGCCCCGTAGTTTGGAGGGGGGAGACCCAGTACTTC. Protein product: CASSPVVWRGETQYF.

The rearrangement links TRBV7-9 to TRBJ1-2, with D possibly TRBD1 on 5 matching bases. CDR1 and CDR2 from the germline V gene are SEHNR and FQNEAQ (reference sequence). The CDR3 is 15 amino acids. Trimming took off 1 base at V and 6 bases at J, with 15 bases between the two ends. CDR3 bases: TGTGCCAGCAGCTTAGAATCGGGGCTTCGGCATGGCTACACCTTC. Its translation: CASSLESGLRHGYTF. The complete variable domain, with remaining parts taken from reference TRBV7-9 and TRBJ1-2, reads DTGVSQNPRHKITKRGQNVTFRCDPISEHNRLYWYRQTLGQGPEFLTYFQNEAQLEKSRLLSDRFSAERPKGSFSTLEIQRTEQGDSAMYLCASSLESGLRHGYTFGSGTRLTVV.

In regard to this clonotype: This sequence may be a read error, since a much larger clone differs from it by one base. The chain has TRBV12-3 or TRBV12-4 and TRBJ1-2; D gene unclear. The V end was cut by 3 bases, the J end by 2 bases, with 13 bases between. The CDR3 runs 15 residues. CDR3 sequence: CASSLIPKTNYGYTF. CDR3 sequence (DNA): TGTGCCAGCAGTTTGATCCCAAAAACCAACTATGGCTACACCTTC.

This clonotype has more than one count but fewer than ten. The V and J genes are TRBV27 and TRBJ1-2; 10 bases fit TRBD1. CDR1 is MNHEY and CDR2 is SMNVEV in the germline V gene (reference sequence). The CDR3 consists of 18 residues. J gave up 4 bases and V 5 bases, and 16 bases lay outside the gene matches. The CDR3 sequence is CASSLTGTGATNAYGYTF. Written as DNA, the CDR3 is TGTGCCAGCAGTCTGACCGGGACAGGGGCCACCAACGCCTATGGCTACACCTTC.

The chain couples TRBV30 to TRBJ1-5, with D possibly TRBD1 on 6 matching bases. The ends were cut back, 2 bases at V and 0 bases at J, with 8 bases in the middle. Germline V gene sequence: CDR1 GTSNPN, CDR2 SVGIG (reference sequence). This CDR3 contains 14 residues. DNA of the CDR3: TGTGCCTGGAGTTCAGGGGATAGCAATCAGCCCCAGCATTTT. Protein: CAWSSGDSNQPQHF.

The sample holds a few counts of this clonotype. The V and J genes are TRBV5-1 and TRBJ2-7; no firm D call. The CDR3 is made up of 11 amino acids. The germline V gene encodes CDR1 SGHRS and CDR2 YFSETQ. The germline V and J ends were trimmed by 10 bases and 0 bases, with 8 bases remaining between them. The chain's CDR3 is CAPWSSYEQYF. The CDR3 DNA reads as TGCGCCCCCTGGAGCTCCTACGAGCAGTACTTC.

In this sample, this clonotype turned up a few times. DNA of the CDR3: TGTGCCAGCAGTTACTCGACAGGGGCGCTTAACTATGGCTACACCTTC. Amino acids: CASSYSTGALNYGYTF. The J gene is TRBJ1-2, the V gene TRBV6-5; 8 bases fit TRBD1. The CDR3 has 16 residues. The J segment lost 1 base and the V segment lost 0 bases, leaving 4 bases of the junction unmatched. Germline CDR1 MNHEY, CDR2 SVGAGI.

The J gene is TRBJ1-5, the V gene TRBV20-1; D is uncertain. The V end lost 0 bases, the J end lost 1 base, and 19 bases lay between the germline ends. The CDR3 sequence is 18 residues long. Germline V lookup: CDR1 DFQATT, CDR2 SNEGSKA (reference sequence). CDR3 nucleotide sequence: TGCAGTGCTAGAGATCATGGCAAGAGGTCTGGGAGCAATCAGCCCCAGCATTTT. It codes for CSARDHGKRSGSNQPQHF.

Here the CDR3 reads CASSRRLAGDEETQYF. Written as DNA, the CDR3 is TGCGCCAGCAGCCGGAGACTAGCGGGAGATGAAGAGACCCAGTACTTC. This chain uses TRBV4-1 with TRBJ2-5, with TRBD2 matching over 12 bases. Germline V gene sequence: CDR1 MGHRA, CDR2 YSYEKL. The CDR3 has 16 amino acids. J was trimmed by 3 bases and V by 4 bases; bases with no gene match: 6.

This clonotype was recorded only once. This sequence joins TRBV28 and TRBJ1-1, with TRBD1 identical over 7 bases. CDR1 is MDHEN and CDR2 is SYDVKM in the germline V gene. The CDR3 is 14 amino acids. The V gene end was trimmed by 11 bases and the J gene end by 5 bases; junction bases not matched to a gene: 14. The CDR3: CACCPQRGLTEAFF. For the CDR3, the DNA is TGTGCCTGCTGTCCTCAGAGGGGGCTGACTGAAGCTTTCTTT.